This TCR beta chain was sequenced during a study of CD8 T cells in ankylosing spondylitis. TCRdb re-called the 5' RACE reads through MiXCR, storing one row per CDR3 protein. This table has approximately 39,000 distinct CDR3 sequences, approximately 10% appearing once. This clonotype was observed a few times. This clonotype originated in a male donor with ankylosing spondylitis. The sample comprised synovial fluid, either unsorted or a sorted T cell fraction (not recorded which).

The CDR3 spells CASSLEGTLYEQYF. DNA for the CDR3: TGTGCCAGCAGCCTAGAGGGGACGCTATACGAGCAGTACTTC. The chain employs TRBV7-2 and TRBJ2-7; tentatively, D is TRBD1 or TRBD2 (5 bases each). Germline V gives CDR1 SGHTA, CDR2 FQGNSA. The CDR3 sequence is 14 residues long. Trimming took off 5 bases at V and 4 bases at J, with 15 bases between the two ends.